A single sample is the source of the 14 T cell receptor beta chains below, sequenced in a study of blood T cell repertoires in COVID-19. Assay: immunoSEQ multiplex PCR; the TCRdb copy retains only in-frame clones and omits some. The data show 180,000 or so clones, with around 88% seen just once and around 6% held by the top ten. Sequenced sample: PBMCs or T cells enriched from blood (not recorded which). The origin of the receptors is a man aged 35-49 years with acute COVID-19.

The V and J genes are TRBV2 and TRBJ1-1; D is uncertain. Trimming cost V 1 base and J 8 bases, with 14 bases left between them. CDR3 length equals 14 residues. From germline, CDR1 is SNHLY and CDR2 FYNNEI. The CDR3 sequence: CASSEDGGQREAFF. CDR3 DNA sequence: TGTGCCAGCAGTGAAGACGGTGGTCAGAGGGAAGCTTTCTTT.

This clone appeared once. The CDR3 spells CASSVTGGYEQYF. In DNA, the CDR3 is TGTGCCAGCAGCGTTACAGGGGGGTACGAGCAGTACTTC. The rearrangement links TRBV11-2 to TRBJ2-7, with 8 bases aligning to TRBD1. Germline values: CDR1 SGHAT, CDR2 FQNNGV. The length of the CDR3 is 13 residues. The ends lost 5 bases at V and 4 bases at J; junction bases unmatched: 4.

V is TRBV5-6 and J is TRBJ1-2, with unresolved D. Germline V CDR1 and CDR2: SGHDT, YYEEEE. V lost 0 bases and J lost 7, with 7 bases in between. The CDR3 covers 12 residues. CDR3 DNA sequence: TGTGCCAGCAGCTTGGGGGAGGGTGGCTACACCTTC. It specifies CASSLGEGGYTF. The full variable domain, with the rest looked up from reference TRBV5-6 and TRBJ1-2, is DAGVTQSPTHLIKTRGQQVTLRCSPKSGHDTVSWYQQALGQGPQFIFQYYEEEERQRGNFPDRFSGHQFPNYSSELNVNALLLGDSALYLCASSLGEGGYTFGSGTRLTVV.

The chain recombines TRBV29-1 with TRBJ2-3, with 10 bases that match TRBD2. CDR1 and CDR2 (germline): SQVTM, ANQGSEA. The CDR3 extends over 15 amino acids. V shed 4 bases and J 3 bases; nucleotides not matched to a gene: 7. In nucleotides, the CDR3 is TGCAGCGTTGTTGACGCTAGCGGGAGTACAGATACGCAGTATTTT. It specifies CSVVDASGSTDTQYF.

This clone was detected a few times. The J gene is TRBJ2-5, the V gene TRBV13, with TRBD1 as a possible D gene (6 bases). The V and J ends lost 5 bases and 1 base respectively, with 23 bases between them. Germline CDR1 reads PRHDT; CDR2 reads FYEKMQ (reference sequence). The CDR3 runs 18 residues. CDR3 in DNA: TGTGCCAGCAGCCCAACCGGATACGCCCAGGGGCGCCAAGAGACCCAGTACTTC. Its protein product is CASSPTGYAQGRQETQYF.

The chain has TRBV7-9 and TRBJ1-3; 8 nucleotides match TRBD1. The CDR3 extends over 15 amino acids. V gave up 5 bases and J gave up 0 bases; unmatched junction bases: 3. The germline V gene encodes CDR1 SEHNR and CDR2 FQNEAQ (reference sequence). CDR3 in amino acids: CASSKQGASGNTIYF. DNA for the CDR3: TGTGCCAGCAGCAAGCAGGGGGCCTCTGGAAACACCATATATTTT.

The chain uses TRBV6-5 and TRBJ2-7, with a tentative D call TRBD1 (7 bases). Germline V CDR1 and CDR2: MNHEY, SVGAGI. Trimming took off 8 bases at V and 3 bases at J, with 20 bases between the two ends. This CDR3 is 15 amino acids long. CDR3 nucleotide sequence: TGTGCCAGCGGATCAGGGGGAGGCTACTACTACGAGCAGTACTTC. Protein: CASGSGGGYYYEQYF.

The chain links TRBV6-5 to TRBJ1-2, with no clear D. The CDR3 has 12 residues. V lost 9 bases to trimming and J lost 7 bases, with 15 bases between them. From germline, CDR1 is MNHEY and CDR2 SVGAGI. The CDR3 region is CASSEWASGYTF. In nucleotides, the CDR3 is TGTGCCAGTTCGGAATGGGCTTCTGGCTACACCTTC.

The chain carries TRBV4-1 and TRBJ2-7, with 8 bases matching TRBD1. The CDR3 sequence is 14 residues long. The junction had 5 bases not matched to a gene; V was cut back by 4 bases and J by 3 bases. Germline CDR1 MGHRA, CDR2 YSYEKL. CDR3 in DNA: TGCGCCAGCAGCCCGTCCACAGGGGGCTACGAGCAGTACTTC. It yields the protein CASSPSTGGYEQYF.

The chain employs TRBV6-2 or TRBV6-3 and TRBJ2-7; a weak D match, TRBD1 (5 bases). CDR3 length: 15 amino acids. The V and J ends lost 2 bases and 6 bases respectively, with 17 bases between them. Looked up from germline, CDR1 is MNHEY and CDR2 is SVGEGT. CDR3 nucleotide sequence: TGTGCCAGCAGTTACCCCACGGACACGTGGGGCGAGCAGTACTTC. Amino acid sequence: CASSYPTDTWGEQYF.

V gene TRBV19 combines with J gene TRBJ1-1; D may be TRBD1 (5 bases). Looked up from germline, CDR1 is LNHDA and CDR2 is SQIVND (reference sequence). Trimming pared 7 bases from V and 5 bases from J, leaving 20 bases between. This CDR3 is built from 15 residues. For the CDR3, the DNA is TGTGCCAGTAAAATCAACTTTGGAGGGGAGACTGAAGCTTTCTTT. It specifies CASKINFGGETEAFF.

The DNA of the CDR3 is TGTGCCAGCAGTTTAAGGAGGGATTCACCCCTCCACTTT. Amino acids: CASSLRRDSPLHF. The chain recombines TRBV12-3 or TRBV12-4 with TRBJ1-6, with D unclear. The V gene lost 2 bases and the J gene lost 8 bases, with 7 bases spanning the gap. This CDR3 has 13 amino acids.

J is TRBJ1-4 and V is TRBV2, with 10 bases that match TRBD1. The CDR3 spans 15 residues. Unmatched junction bases numbered 8, after V lost 8 bases and J lost 5 bases. Looked up from germline, CDR1 is SNHLY and CDR2 is FYNNEI. CDR3 DNA sequence: TGTGCCAGCCGGGACAGGGGCTTCCTGAATGAAAAACTGTTTTTT. The encoded protein is CASRDRGFLNEKLFF. Together with reference TRBV2 and TRBJ1-4, the CDR3 gives the full variable domain: EPEVTQTPSHQVTQMGQEVILRCVPISNHLYFYWYRQILGQKVEFLVSFYNNEISEKSEIFDDQFSVERPDGSNFTLKIRSTKLEDSAMYFCASRDRGFLNEKLFFGSGTQLSVL.

The genes are TRBV28 and TRBJ2-3; D is ambiguous. CDR1 is MDHEN, CDR2 SYDVKM, per germline. V was pared by 6 bases and J by 2 bases, with 6 bases between. The CDR3 is made up of 12 amino acids. CDR3 region: CASRENTDTQYF. CDR3 nucleotides: TGTGCCAGCAGAGAGAACACAGATACGCAGTATTTT. The full variable domain, its missing parts supplied by reference TRBV28 and TRBJ2-3, is DVKVTQSSRYLVKRTGEKVFLECVQDMDHENMFWYRQDPGLGLRLIYFSYDVKMKEKGDIPEGYSVSREKKERFSLILESASTNQTSMYLCASRENTDTQYFGPGTRLTVL.